Presented here are 29 T cell receptor beta chains from one specimen sequenced in a study of identical twins. MiXCR was run by TCRdb on the 5' RACE reads, yielding one entry per CDR3 protein. Of about 520,000 distinct CDR3 sequences listed, around 20% are singletons. This sample was shared with a second study, whose subject was T cells expressing NK-cell markers.

Sequenced: CD4+ T cells sorted from blood. The receptors originated from a young woman in good health.

This clonotype was recorded a few times. The chain combines TRBV7-2 with TRBJ2-1; 7 bases agree with TRBD2. V shed 4 bases, J shed 7 bases, and the junction held 7 bases outside the gene matches. The germline gives CDR1 SGHTA, CDR2 FQGNSA. This CDR3 has 14 residues. Here the CDR3 reads CASSSQLAKNEQFF. As DNA, the CDR3 is TGTGCCAGCAGCTCCCAACTAGCGAAGAATGAGCAGTTCTTC.

This clonotype has just a few counts. V is TRBV18 and J is TRBJ2-3, with TRBD2 matching over 10 bases. The CDR3 loop spans 17 amino acids. Germline V lookup: CDR1 KGHSH, CDR2 LQKENI. Trimming cost V 3 bases and J 0 bases; bases outside gene matches: 6. The CDR3 protein is CASSPRTSGSSTDTQYF. In DNA form, the CDR3 reads TGTGCCAGCTCACCCCGGACTAGCGGATCTAGCACAGATACGCAGTATTTT.

The chain joins TRBV20-1 to TRBJ1-3, with no clear D. CDR3 length: 14 residues. Per germline, CDR1 DFQATT and CDR2 SNEGSKA (reference sequence). Trimming removed 0 bases from V and 0 bases from J, with 6 bases in between. CDR3 DNA: TGCAGTGCTAGAGAGGCAATCTCTGGAAACACCATATATTTT. It specifies CSAREAISGNTIYF.

This clonotype has at least ten counts. The chain couples TRBV20-1 to TRBJ1-2; a weak D match, TRBD1 (6 bases). V was cut by 0 bases and J by 5 bases, with 7 bases left in between. The CDR3 consists of 12 residues. Per the germline V gene, CDR1 is DFQATT and CDR2 is SNEGSKA (reference sequence). The CDR3: CSARDRGYGYTF. DNA for the CDR3: TGCAGTGCTAGAGACAGGGGATATGGCTACACCTTC.

The chain uses TRBV27 and TRBJ1-1, with 7 bases matching TRBD1. V lost 4 bases, J lost 2 bases, and 4 bases stayed unmatched. The CDR3 extends over 14 amino acids. Per the germline V gene, CDR1 is MNHEY and CDR2 is SMNVEV (reference sequence). The CDR3 nucleotides are TGTGCCAGCAGTTACGGACAGGCCAACACTGAAGCTTTCTTT. It codes for CASSYGQANTEAFF.

This rearrangement joins TRBV6-5 to TRBJ1-1; D is unresolved. Germline V gene data show CDR1 as MNHEY and CDR2 as SVGAGI. Trimming removed 7 bases from V and 2 bases from J, with 8 bases in between. The CDR3 is 12 residues long. The CDR3 nucleotides are TGTGCCAGCAAAATGTATAACACTGAAGCTTTCTTT. As protein: CASKMYNTEAFF.

The chain is built from TRBV19 and TRBJ2-2; D remains ambiguous. CDR3 length: 13 residues. V was trimmed by 7 bases and J by 1 base, leaving 7 bases between them. Germline V gives CDR1 LNHDA, CDR2 SQIVND (reference sequence). The CDR3 sequence is CASNAWNTGELFF. The CDR3 DNA reads as TGTGCCAGTAATGCATGGAACACCGGGGAGCTGTTTTTT.

The chain is built from TRBV7-3 and TRBJ1-1; no clear D. The CDR3 spans 13 residues. In germline, CDR1 is SGHTA, CDR2 FQGTGA. V was shortened by 5 bases and J by 4 bases, with 11 bases between the two germline ends. The CDR3 protein is CASSLPGLTEAFF. The DNA for the CDR3 is TGTGCCAGCAGCCTCCCTGGGCTCACTGAAGCTTTCTTT.

This clonotype showed up many times. This chain joins TRBV5-5 and TRBJ1-2, with D maybe TRBD1 (5 bases). The CDR3 runs to 15 residues. V lost 2 bases and J 4 bases, leaving 15 bases between the germline ends. Germline V gene data show CDR1 as SGHKS and CDR2 as YYEKEE (reference sequence). CDR3 sequence (DNA): TGTGCCAGCAGCTTCGTGTCGGAGGGGTCCTATGGCTACACCTTC. The encoded protein is CASSFVSEGSYGYTF.

This clonotype was counted between two and nine times. The chain combines TRBV7-7 with TRBJ2-1; perhaps TRBD1 as D (6 bases). V dropped 0 bases and J dropped 9 bases, with 9 bases sitting between them. Germline CDR1 and CDR2: SSHAT and FNYEAQ (reference sequence). CDR3 length: 13 amino acids. The CDR3 DNA reads TGTGCCAGCAGCTTAGCTTGGGACACTGAGCAGTTCTTC. This codes for CASSLAWDTEQFF.

The chain combines TRBV7-2 with TRBJ2-7, with TRBD2 as a possible D gene (6 bases). This CDR3 region has 14 residues. V gave up 5 bases and J gave up 0 bases, with 11 bases separating them. Germline CDR1 SGHTA, CDR2 FQGNSA. Here the CDR3 DNA reads TGTGCCAGCAGCCAATCGGGACTCTCCTACGAGCAGTACTTC. Its translation is CASSQSGLSYEQYF.

The table lists this clonotype with a few counts. The chain employs TRBV2 and TRBJ2-1; D is uncertain. V gave up 4 bases and J gave up 6 bases, with 16 bases separating them. This CDR3 has 15 amino acids. Per germline, CDR1 SNHLY and CDR2 FYNNEI. The CDR3 loop is CASSVTGRVSNEQFF. The DNA of the CDR3 is TGTGCCAGCAGTGTTACGGGTAGGGTAAGCAATGAGCAGTTCTTC.

This clonotype came up a few times. A much larger clone differs from this one at a single base, so this may be a read error. The rearrangement uses TRBV5-1 and TRBJ2-5; 7 bases fit TRBD1. Germline V CDR1 and CDR2: SGHRS, YFSETQ. This CDR3 has 13 residues. The V and J ends lost 5 bases and 2 bases, in that order; junction bases with no gene match: 3. The CDR3 loop reads CASRSGQQETQYF. For the CDR3, the DNA is TGCGCCAGCAGATCGGGACAGCAAGAGACCCAGTACTTC.

This clonotype has a count of ten or more. This chain links TRBV15 with TRBJ2-5, with TRBD2 identical over 7 bases. V gave up 0 bases and J gave up 2 bases; unmatched junction bases: 9. Germline V CDR1 and CDR2: LNHNV, YYDKDF (reference sequence). The CDR3 totals 17 residues. CDR3 coding DNA: TGTGCCACCAGCAGAGATTCGTCGGCGGGAGAGCAAGAGACCCAGTACTTC. This translates into CATSRDSSAGEQETQYF.

This clonotype was counted between two and nine times. The chain's CDR3 is CSALRGPHGGTQYF. In DNA form, the CDR3 reads TGCAGTGCTCTCCGGGGCCCTCACGGTGGTACGCAGTATTTT. This chain joins TRBV20-1 and TRBJ2-3; D tentatively fits TRBD1 or TRBD2 (5 bases each). Germline CDR1 reads DFQATT; CDR2 reads SNEGSKA (reference sequence). The CDR3 covers 14 residues. V was shortened by 5 bases and J by 8 bases, with 20 bases between the two germline ends.

In its sample, this clonotype was seen a few times. One end of the junction varies from germline; a read error may be responsible. This sequence joins TRBV4-3 and TRBJ2-7; D is possibly TRBD2 (6 bases). The germline V gene encodes CDR1 LGHNA and CDR2 YSLEER. The CDR3 is 12 residues long. The CDR3 DNA reads as TGCGCCAGCAGCCAAGGGTCCAGCGGGTTGGACTTC. Protein: CASSQGSSGLDF.

This clonotype was seen a few times. The genes are TRBV6-5 and TRBJ2-7; D is perhaps TRBD1 (6 bases). Germline assignment: CDR1 MNHEY and CDR2 SVGAGI. The CDR3 sequence is 14 residues long. Trimming left V 0 bases short and J 3 bases short, with 9 bases between. The CDR3 protein is CASSYSTGIYEQYF. CDR3 nucleotides: TGTGCCAGCAGTTACTCAACAGGGATCTACGAGCAGTACTTC.

The chain couples TRBV20-1 to TRBJ2-7; 16 nucleotides align to TRBD2. The germline CDR1 and CDR2 sequences are DFQATT and SNEGSKA (reference sequence). Trimming cost V 0 bases and J 6 bases; bases outside gene matches: 8. The CDR3 loop spans 17 amino acids. This chain's CDR3 is CSAREGTSGRARREQYF. The CDR3 DNA reads as TGCAGTGCTAGAGAAGGGACTAGCGGGAGGGCCAGACGCGAGCAGTACTTC.

The rearrangement uses TRBV12-3 or TRBV12-4 and TRBJ1-2, with D maybe TRBD1 (6 bases). Between the trimmed V and J ends, which lost 3 bases and 8 bases, there was a span of 13 bases. The CDR3 consists of 13 residues. CDR3 loop: CASSFGQLGGYTF. In DNA form, the CDR3 reads TGTGCCAGCAGTTTTGGACAGCTTGGAGGCTACACCTTC.

This clonotype was seen only a few times. The V call is TRBV20-1, the J call TRBJ2-5; weak D call: TRBD2 (6 bases). Germline V gene sequence: CDR1 DFQATT, CDR2 SNEGSKA (reference sequence). Between the trimmed V and J ends, which lost 6 bases and 1 base, there was a span of 12 bases. This CDR3 region has 13 residues. CDR3 in amino acids: CSAHGLFQETQYF. The DNA for the CDR3 is TGCAGTGCCCACGGACTATTCCAAGAGACCCAGTACTTC.

This clonotype was seen a handful of times. CDR3 loop: CASSPRRGPDDTQYF. The CDR3 bases are TGTGCCAGCAGCCCCCGGCGGGGTCCAGATGATACGCAGTATTTT. The chain is built from TRBV3-1 and TRBJ2-3, with a possible D match to TRBD2 (6 bases). The CDR3 runs 15 residues. The V end was cut by 4 bases, the J end by 6 bases, with 17 bases between. Germline values: CDR1 LGHDT, CDR2 YNNKEL (reference sequence).

This clonotype was detected a few times. J is TRBJ2-5 and V is TRBV11-2; D remains unclear. The length of the CDR3 is 13 residues. V dropped 1 base and J dropped 7 bases, with 10 bases sitting between them. Germline lookup yields CDR1 SGHAT and CDR2 FQNNGV. Written as DNA, the CDR3 is TGTGCCAGCAGCTTAGGGGCGAGTGGGACCCAGTACTTC. Amino acids: CASSLGASGTQYF.

This clonotype was observed at least ten times. This chain uses TRBV6-1 with TRBJ2-3; 13 bases are a match to TRBD2. The trim removed 6 bases at V and 5 bases at J, leaving 8 bases unmatched. Germline V lookup: CDR1 MNHNS, CDR2 SASEGT. The CDR3 spans 16 residues. The CDR3 protein is CASSPGLAGNGDTQYF. The CDR3 DNA reads as TGTGCCAGCAGCCCGGGACTAGCGGGGAATGGAGATACGCAGTATTTT.

The chain carries TRBV7-9 and TRBJ2-7, with 7 bases identical to TRBD1. Germline trimming cut 3 bases from V and 0 bases from J; bases unmatched to any gene: 5. CDR3 length: 15 amino acids. The germline V gene has CDR1 SEHNR and CDR2 FQNEAQ (reference sequence). CDR3 nucleotides: TGTGCCAGCAGCTTGACAGGGAAGGGCTCCTACGAGCAGTACTTC. Amino acids: CASSLTGKGSYEQYF.

The rearrangement links TRBV6-1 to TRBJ1-1; TRBD1 might be the D (6 bases). From germline, CDR1 is MNHNS and CDR2 SASEGT. There are 13 residues in the CDR3. V was shortened by 8 bases and J by 1 base, with 11 bases between the two germline ends. CDR3 DNA sequence: TGTGCCAGCTGGCGGGGGCAGAACACTGAAGCTTTCTTT. Translating it yields CASWRGQNTEAFF.

This clonotype was detected a few times. This chain connects TRBV5-1 to TRBJ1-5, with D unresolved. The CDR3 runs 12 residues. Deletions cut 5 bases from V and 6 bases from J, with 9 bases between. Looked up from germline, CDR1 is SGHRS and CDR2 is YFSETQ. This CDR3 reads CASSPDGQPQHF. DNA for the CDR3: TGCGCCAGCAGTCCGGACGGTCAGCCCCAGCATTTT.

The chain joins TRBV4-2 to TRBJ2-1; D remains unclear. The V gene lost 0 bases and the J gene lost 12 bases, with 9 bases spanning the gap. The length of the CDR3 is 12 residues. Germline V CDR1 and CDR2: LGHNA, YNFKEQ. CDR3 nucleotide sequence: TGTGCCAGCAGCCAAGAATGGCTAGGGCAGTTCTTC. Translating gives CASSQEWLGQFF.

In this sample, this clonotype turned up a few times. The chain carries TRBV3-1 and TRBJ2-5; D call uncertain. This CDR3 is 13 amino acids long. Germline V lookup: CDR1 LGHDT, CDR2 YNNKEL (reference sequence). Trimming stripped 4 bases from V and 0 bases from J, with 6 bases between. The chain's CDR3 is CASSRGDQETQYF. DNA of the CDR3: TGTGCCAGCAGCCGCGGAGACCAAGAGACCCAGTACTTC.

The rearrangement links TRBV20-1 to TRBJ1-5; 7 nucleotides align to TRBD1. The germline gives CDR1 DFQATT, CDR2 SNEGSKA (reference sequence). Trimming removed 2 bases from V and 1 base from J; junction bases left unmatched: 5. The length of the CDR3 is 15 residues. This CDR3 reads CSARLRGISNQPQHF. The CDR3 coding sequence is TGCAGTGCTAGACTCAGGGGGATAAGCAATCAGCCCCAGCATTTT.